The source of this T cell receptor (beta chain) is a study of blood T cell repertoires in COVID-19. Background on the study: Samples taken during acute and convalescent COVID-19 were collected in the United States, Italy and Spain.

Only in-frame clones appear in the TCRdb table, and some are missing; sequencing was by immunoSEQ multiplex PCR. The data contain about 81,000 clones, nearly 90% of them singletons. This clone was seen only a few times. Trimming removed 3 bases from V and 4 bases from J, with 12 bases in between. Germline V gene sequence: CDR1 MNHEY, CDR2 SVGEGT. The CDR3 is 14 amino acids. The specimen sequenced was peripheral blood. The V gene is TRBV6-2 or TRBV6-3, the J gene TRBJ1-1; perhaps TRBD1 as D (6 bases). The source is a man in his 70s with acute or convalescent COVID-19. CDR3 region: CASSYLTGSTEAFF. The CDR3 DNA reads TGTGCCAGCAGTTATCTGACAGGTTCCACTGAAGCTTTCTTT.